A single sample gave rise to the 15 T cell receptor beta chains below, sequenced in a study of tumor-infiltrating lymphocytes in primary liver carcinoma (dated by TCRdb to the late 2010s). Without any cell sorting, total RNA and DNA were co-extracted from approximately 22-30 mg of bulk tissue using the AllPrep DNA/RNA mini kit. Sequenced using an Illumina HiSeq 2500. A constant-region primer and ProtoScript II reverse transcriptase were used to reverse-transcribe TCRbeta-specific cDNA from approximately 550 ng total RNA. Three nested multiplex PCR rounds, following a slightly modified ARM-PCR procedure, were used to build the TCRbeta libraries. Each of the first two PCR rounds ran for approximately 10 cycles and used multiplex TRBV1-TRBV30 forward primers together with a Cbeta reverse primer. TCRdb reran the public reads through fastp at Q25 and MiXCR, keeping productive beta chains. Identical CDR3 protein sequences are pooled into one entry, listed with their most common genes and DNA. Recorded for this sample are 99,000 or so distinct CDR3 sequences; around 83% of them occurred a single time. 15% to 25% of the sample is in the top ten clones.

Source material: liver tumor tissue from sampling region 3. The cell subset or site label on this specimen signifies: tumor region T3, left-lateral pole. The receptors were sampled from a man between 40 and 49 years old with primary liver carcinoma and hepatitis B virus infection.

Comment on this clonotype: Without the conserved terminal phenylalanine or tryptophan, this CDR3 likely stems from a read error. This chain uses TRBV4-3 with TRBJ2-1; tentatively, D is TRBD1 (5 bases). The CDR3 consists of 18 residues. Germline lookup yields CDR1 LGHNA and CDR2 YSLEER. V lost 0 bases and J 2 bases, leaving 17 bases between the germline ends. CDR3 bases: TGCGCCAGCAGCCAAGATCAGGGAAGAGTCGACCCCTACAATGAGCAGTTCCTC. Translating it yields CASSQDQGRVDPYNEQFL.

Points on this clonotype: Its ends do not fully match the called genes, so a read error is possible. The chain employs TRBV6-1 and TRBJ1-4; TRBD1 matches 9 bases. The CDR3 totals 19 residues. Germline V gene data show CDR1 as MNHNS and CDR2 as SASEGT. CDR3 residues: CASSDIRDREFSSNEKVFF. CDR3 bases: TGTGCCAGCAGTGACATCCGGGACAGGGAATTCTCATCTAATGAAAAAGTGTTTTTT.

About this clonotype itself: The junction shows a germline mismatch at one end, possibly a read error. The genes are TRBV4-2 and TRBJ2-7; tentatively, D is TRBD1 or TRBD2 (5 bases each). This CDR3 comprises 15 residues. Per the germline V gene, CDR1 is LGHNA and CDR2 is YNFKEQ. CDR3 protein: CVSCQGAADKLEQYF. In nucleotides, the CDR3 is TGTGTCAGCTGCCAAGGGGCAGCGGACAAGCTCGAGCAGTACTTC.

For this clonotype: A much larger clone is a single base away; this may be a read error. V gene TRBV5-1 combines with J gene TRBJ1-3; D not certain. CDR3 length equals 16 residues. Germline assignment: CDR1 SGHRS and CDR2 YFSETQ. V gave up 0 bases and J gave up 1 base, with 11 bases separating them. The CDR3 DNA reads TGCGCCAGCAGCTTGGGGTACCGGTCTTCTGGAAACACCATATATTTT. It codes for CASSLGYRSSGNTIYF.

The chain recombines TRBV5-1 with TRBJ2-1; TRBD1 matches at 7 bases. The CDR3 extends over 13 amino acids. Trimming removed 9 bases from V and 13 bases from J; junction bases left unmatched: 16. Germline V gene sequence: CDR1 SGHRS, CDR2 YFSETQ. This CDR3 is CANRGPPLSEQFF. Written as DNA, the CDR3 is TGCGCCAACAGGGGACCCCCGTTGAGTGAACAGTTCTTC.

J is TRBJ2-1 and V is TRBV4-3; D is undetermined. Trimming stripped 0 bases from V and 5 bases from J, with 14 bases between. The CDR3 is made up of 16 amino acids. The germline gives CDR1 LGHNA, CDR2 YSLEER. CDR3 in amino acids: CASSQDRNEYHNEQFF. For the CDR3, the DNA is TGCGCCAGCAGCCAAGATAGGAACGAGTATCACAATGAGCAGTTCTTC.

This clonotype has more than one count but fewer than ten. The chain recombines TRBV7-2 with TRBJ2-1; D is ambiguous. This CDR3 is built from 14 residues. The germline V and J ends were trimmed by 3 bases and 5 bases, with 11 bases remaining between them. Germline V lookup: CDR1 SGHTA, CDR2 FQGNSA. CDR3 amino acids: CASSFYGPNNEQFF. DNA of the CDR3: TGTGCCAGCAGCTTTTATGGCCCGAACAATGAGCAGTTCTTC.

Concerning this clonotype: The junction differs from germline at one of its ends, possibly a read error. The chain couples TRBV11-1 to TRBJ2-4; 7 positions match TRBD2. The CDR3 contains 17 residues. Per the germline V gene, CDR1 is SGHAT and CDR2 is FQDESV (reference sequence). The CDR3 DNA is TGTGCCAGCAGCTTTTCCGGGACTAACGAGACCAAAATCATTCAGTACTTC. Encoded protein: CASSFSGTNETKIIQYF. Variable domain in full (rest from reference TRBV11-1 and TRBJ2-4): EAEVAQSPRYKITEKSQAVAFWCDPISGHATLYWYRQILGQGPELLVQFQDESVVDDSQLPKDRFSAERLKGVDSTLKIQPAELGDSAMYLCASSFSGTNETKIIQYFGAGTRLSVL.

The rearrangement uses TRBV11-2 and TRBJ2-7; unclear D gene. The CDR3 contains 14 residues. V was trimmed by 8 bases and J by 0 bases, leaving 14 bases between them. Germline V lookup: CDR1 SGHAT, CDR2 FQNNGV. CDR3 amino acids: CASGSSRNSYEQYF. CDR3 DNA sequence: TGTGCCAGCGGCTCCAGCAGGAACTCCTACGAGCAGTACTTC.

Regarding this clonotype: An end of the junction differs from the germline gene, which may be a read error. The V gene is TRBV11-1, the J gene TRBJ2-2; D is undetermined. This CDR3 region has 13 residues. From germline, CDR1 is SGHAT and CDR2 FQDESV (reference sequence). The CDR3 protein is CASSFWGTGELFF. CDR3 sequence (DNA): TGTGCCAGTAGCTTCTGGGGCACCGGGGAGCTGTTTTTT.

With regard to this clonotype: The junction departs from the called germline gene at one end, perhaps through a read error. The chain uses TRBV11-2 and TRBJ2-7, with 8 bases identical to TRBD1. Per germline, CDR1 SGHAT and CDR2 FQNNGV. This CDR3 comprises 14 residues. The CDR3 is CASGQDRATYEQYF. The CDR3 DNA follows: TGTGCCAGCGGCCAGGACAGGGCGACCTACGAGCAGTATTTC.

By share, this clonotype ranks as medium-sized (0.01 to 0.1%). The chain links TRBV6-2 or TRBV6-3 to TRBJ2-5; 8 bases fit TRBD2. The V segment lost 6 bases and the J segment 4 bases; nucleotides outside the gene matches: 10. Germline CDR1 MNHEY, CDR2 SVGEGT. The CDR3 totals 15 residues. In DNA, the CDR3 is TGTGCCAGCAGCCCCCTGCTAGCGGGCGGAGAGACCCAGTACTTC. It translates to CASSPLLAGGETQYF.

With regard to this clonotype: One junction end disagrees with the germline gene, perhaps due to a read error. The chain carries TRBV6-1 and TRBJ2-2, with 14 nucleotides matching TRBD2. This CDR3 is 16 amino acids long. CDR1 and CDR2 from the germline V gene are MNHNS and SASEGT. This chain's CDR3 is CVSGVTSGRAGGELFF. The CDR3 DNA follows: TGTGTCAGCGGTGTGACTAGCGGGAGGGCCGGCGGGGAGCTGTTTTTT.

In regard to this clonotype: One junction end disagrees with the germline gene, perhaps due to a read error. The V and J genes are TRBV12-3 or TRBV12-4 and TRBJ2-3; 7 bases map to TRBD1. The CDR3 is 15 amino acids. CDR3 sequence: CASSSDRVETDTHYF. DNA for the CDR3: TGTGCCAGCAGTTCAGACAGGGTGGAGACAGATACGCATTATTTT.

As for this clonotype: The junction differs from germline at one of its ends, possibly a read error. V is TRBV4-3 and J is TRBJ1-6; weak D call: TRBD1 (5 bases). This CDR3 is 16 amino acids long. Germline V gene sequence: CDR1 LGHNA, CDR2 YSLEER. The CDR3 DNA reads as TGCACCAGCACCCCGAGCCGGGGCTCCTATAATTCACTCCTCCACTTT. This codes for CTSTPSRGSYNSLLHF.